This TCR beta chain appears in the sequencing data of a study of response to subunit inactivated influenza vaccine. Study findings and constraints: Each seasonal flu vaccination may recruit only limited new T cells, authors suggested.

Germline loops: CDR1 DFQATT, CDR2 SNEGSKA (reference sequence). Deletions cut 3 bases from V and 5 bases from J, with 14 bases between. CDR3 length equals 14 residues. TCRdb independently ran MiXCR on the RT-PCR reads; one entry per CDR3 protein. The table shows about 480,000 distinct CDR3 sequences, with 25% occurring only once. A note on this clonotype: What it binds is unknown.

The chain employs TRBV20-1 and TRBJ1-5; possibly TRBD1 for D (5 bases). This TCR derives from a man aged 50 or older who received an inactivated influenza vaccine. Sequencing was performed on CD4+ T cells sorted from PBMCs, taken around 5 days after vaccination. For the CDR3, the DNA is TGCAGTGCTAGTAGGCAGGGAGGGCATCAGCCCCAGCATTTT. Translated: CSASRQGGHQPQHF.